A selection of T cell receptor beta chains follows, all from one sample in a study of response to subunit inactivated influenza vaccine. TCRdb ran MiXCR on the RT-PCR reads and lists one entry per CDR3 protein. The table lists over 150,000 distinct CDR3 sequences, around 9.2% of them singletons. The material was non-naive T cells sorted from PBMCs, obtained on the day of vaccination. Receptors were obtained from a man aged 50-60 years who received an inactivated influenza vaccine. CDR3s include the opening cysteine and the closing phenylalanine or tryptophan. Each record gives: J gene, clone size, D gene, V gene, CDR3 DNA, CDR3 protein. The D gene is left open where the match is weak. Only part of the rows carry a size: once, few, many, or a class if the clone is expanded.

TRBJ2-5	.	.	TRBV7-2	TGTGCCAGCAGCTTAGTCGGAACCGGTTTCTCCCAAGAGACCCAGTACTTC	CASSLVGTGFSQETQYF
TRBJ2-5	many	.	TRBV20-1	TGCAGTGCTAGAGATGGAAAGCGGGTTGGAGAGACCCAGTACTTC	CSARDGKRVGETQYF
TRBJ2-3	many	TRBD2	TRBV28	TGTGCCAGCAGTTTCCTCTCGGGAGGAAACACAGATACGCAGTATTTT	CASSFLSGGNTDTQYF
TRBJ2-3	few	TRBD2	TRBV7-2	TGTGCCAGCAGCAACCGTCGTATAGCGGGGACAGATACGCAGTATTTT	CASSNRRIAGTDTQYF
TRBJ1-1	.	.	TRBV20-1	TGCAGTGCTAGAGGGGGCGGGAGGAACACTGAAGCTTTCTTT	CSARGGGRNTEAFF
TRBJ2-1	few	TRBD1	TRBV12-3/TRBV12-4	TGTGCCAGCAACAAAGACAGGGCTGAGCAGTTCTTC	CASNKDRAEQFF
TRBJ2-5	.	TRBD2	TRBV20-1	TGCAGTGCTAGAGCGGGACTAGCGGGAGGGCCTGAGACCCAGTACTTC	CSARAGLAGGPETQYF
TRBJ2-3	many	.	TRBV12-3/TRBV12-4	TGTGCCAGCAGTCAGAGACTAGGCGACACAGATACGCAGTATTTT	CASSQRLGDTDTQYF
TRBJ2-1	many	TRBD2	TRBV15	TGTGCCACCAGCAGAGATAAGACGGGAGGCTACAATGAGCAGTTCTTC	CATSRDKTGGYNEQFF
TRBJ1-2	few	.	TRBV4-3	TGCGCCAGCAGCCAATCAGGGGTTGGCTATGGCTACACCTTC	CASSQSGVGYGYTF
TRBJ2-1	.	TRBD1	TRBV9	TGTGCCAGCAGCGTATTTGACAGGGGCCCCTACAATGAGCAGTTCTTC	CASSVFDRGPYNEQFF
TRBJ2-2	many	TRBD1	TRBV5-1	TGCGCCAGCAGCTGGGGACAGATCCCTACCGGGGAGCTGTTTTTT	CASSWGQIPTGELFF
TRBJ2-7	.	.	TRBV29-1	TGCAGCGTTGCGGGACGGAACTCCTACGAGCAGTACTTC	CSVAGRNSYEQYF
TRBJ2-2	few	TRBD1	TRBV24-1	TGTGCCACCAGTGATATCCCGGGGACAGGGCAGACCGGGGAGCTGTTTTTT	CATSDIPGTGQTGELFF
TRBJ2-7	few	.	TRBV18	TGTGCCAGCTCGTCAGGGGTACACGAGCAGTACTTC	CASSSGVHEQYF
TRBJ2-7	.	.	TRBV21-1	TGTGCCAGCAGCAAAGCTGCTAGCGGGACCTCCTACGAGCAGTACTTC	CASSKAASGTSYEQYF
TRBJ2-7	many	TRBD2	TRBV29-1	TGCAGCGTTGCCCCGGGACTAGCGGGATCCCACGAGCAGTACTTC	CSVAPGLAGSHEQYF
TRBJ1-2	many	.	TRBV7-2	TGTGCCAGCAGCTCCGCATTGAACTATGGCTACACCTTC	CASSSALNYGYTF
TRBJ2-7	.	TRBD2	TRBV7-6	TGTGCCAGCAGCTTAGCCGGGACTAGCGGATACGAGCAGTACTTC	CASSLAGTSGYEQYF
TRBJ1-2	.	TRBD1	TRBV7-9	TGTGCCAGCAGCTTAGACCGGGACAGGGCGTCTGGCTACACCTTC	CASSLDRDRASGYTF
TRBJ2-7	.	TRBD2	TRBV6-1	TGTGCCAGTACATCAGCGGGGGGCTACGAGCAGTACTTC	CASTSAGGYEQYF
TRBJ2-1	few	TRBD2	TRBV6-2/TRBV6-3	TGTGCCAGCAGAACCTATAGCGGGAGCTCCTACAATGAGCAGTTCTTC	CASRTYSGSSYNEQFF
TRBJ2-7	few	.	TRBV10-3	TGTGCCATCAGGGACAGACTAAACTACGAGCAGTACTTC	CAIRDRLNYEQYF
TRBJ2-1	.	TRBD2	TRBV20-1	TGCAGTGCGGTACTAGCGGTCTCCTACAATGAGCAGTTCTTC	CSAVLAVSYNEQFF
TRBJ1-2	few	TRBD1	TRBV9	TGTGCCAGCAGCGTAGGGGGACAGCCAGCTAACTATGGCTACACCTTC	CASSVGGQPANYGYTF
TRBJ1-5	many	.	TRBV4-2	TGTGCCAGCAGCCAAGATGGTGCGCAGGGCAATCAGCCCCAGCATTTT	CASSQDGAQGNQPQHF
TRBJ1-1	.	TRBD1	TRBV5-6	TGTGCCAGCAGCTCGTCGGCAGGGGGCGAAGCTTTCTTT	CASSSSAGGEAFF
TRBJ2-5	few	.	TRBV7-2	TGTGCCAGCAGCTTAGGGTTTGGACTAGAGACCCAGTACTTC	CASSLGFGLETQYF
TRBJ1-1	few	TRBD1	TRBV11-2	TGTGCCAGCAGCTCCCTCCGACAGGGGCCGAACACTGAAGCTTTCTTT	CASSSLRQGPNTEAFF
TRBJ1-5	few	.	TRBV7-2	TGTGCCAGCAGCTTTGGGACTGCCTACAATCAGCCCCAGCATTTT	CASSFGTAYNQPQHF
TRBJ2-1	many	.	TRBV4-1	TGCGCCAGCAGCCAGGTTCAGGGTGGCCGCTACAATGAGCAGTTCTTC	CASSQVQGGRYNEQFF
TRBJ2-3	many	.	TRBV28	TGTGCCAGCTTGAGGAGGGCCAGTTTCATCGGCACAGATACGCAGTATTTT	CASLRRASFIGTDTQYF
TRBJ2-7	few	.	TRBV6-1	TGTGCCAGCAGTGAAGCGCTAGAAGCGAACGAGCAGTACTTC	CASSEALEANEQYF
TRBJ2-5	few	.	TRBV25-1	TGTGCCAGCAGTCCTTCCATGTCGTCGTGGAGGAGGGTGGTAGGGGGAAAAGAGACCCAGTACTTC	CASSPSMSSWRRVVGGKETQYF
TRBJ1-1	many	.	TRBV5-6	TGTGCCAGCAGCTTACCGGGTGAAGCTTTCTTT	CASSLPGEAFF
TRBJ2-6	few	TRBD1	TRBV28	TGTGCCAGCAGTTTGGACAGGTTCTCTGGGGCCAACGTCCTGACTTTC	CASSLDRFSGANVLTF
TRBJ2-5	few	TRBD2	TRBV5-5	TGTGCCAGCAGCTTCTGGACAGCCCGAGGACTAGCGGGAGGGAAGTACTTC	CASSFWTARGLAGGKYF
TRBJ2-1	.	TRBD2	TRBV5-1	TGCGCCAGCAGCTTGGGTCGCGGGGGGGCCGCTTACAATGAGCAGTTCTTC	CASSLGRGGAAYNEQFF
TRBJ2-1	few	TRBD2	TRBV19	TGTGCCAGTACCTCGGGACTAGCGGGGTACAATGAGCAGTTCTTC	CASTSGLAGYNEQFF
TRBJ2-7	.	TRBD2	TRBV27	TGTGCCAGCACCTCTAGCGGGAGGGAATCCTACGAGCAGTACTTC	CASTSSGRESYEQYF
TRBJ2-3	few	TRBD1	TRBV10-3	TGTGCCATCAGTTCGGACAGGGGGCAGGATACGCAGTATTTT	CAISSDRGQDTQYF
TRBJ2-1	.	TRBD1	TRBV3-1	TGTGCCAGCAGCCAAGATTACGTGACAGGGAAAAACAATGAGCAGTTCTTC	CASSQDYVTGKNNEQFF
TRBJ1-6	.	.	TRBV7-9	TGTGCCAGCAGCTTAGAGGGGGGAATAAGTTCACCCCTCCACTTT	CASSLEGGISSPLHF
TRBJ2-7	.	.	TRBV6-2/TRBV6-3	TGTGCCAGCAGTTACTCTTTCGCGGGATATAGCTACGAGCAGTACTTC	CASSYSFAGYSYEQYF
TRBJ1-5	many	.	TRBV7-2	TGTGCCAGCAGCTTATATAATCAGCCCCAGCATTTT	CASSLYNQPQHF
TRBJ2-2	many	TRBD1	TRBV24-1	TGTGCCACCAGTGAGGGACAGGTGAACACCGGGGAGCTGTTTTTT	CATSEGQVNTGELFF
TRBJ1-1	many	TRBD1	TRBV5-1	TGCGCCAGCAGCTTACAGGGGGCTCGAAAGACTGAAGCTTTCTTT	CASSLQGARKTEAFF
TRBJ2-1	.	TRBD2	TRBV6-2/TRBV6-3	TGTGCCAGCAGGGGAATTATAGCGGGAGCCAATGAGCAGTTCTTC	CASRGIIAGANEQFF
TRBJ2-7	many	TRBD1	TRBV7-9	TGTGCCAGCAGCCCGAGGACAGGGTACTACGAGCAGTACTTC	CASSPRTGYYEQYF
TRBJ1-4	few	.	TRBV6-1	TGTGCCAGCAGTCTTGACAGGCCTAATGAAAAACTGTTTTTT	CASSLDRPNEKLFF
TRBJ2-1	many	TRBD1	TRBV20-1	TGCAGTGCTAGAGATTACCGACAGGGGACGTCCTACAATGAGCAGTTCTTC	CSARDYRQGTSYNEQFF
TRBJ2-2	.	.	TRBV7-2	TGTGCCAGCAGCTTAGTTGCGCAGGGTACGAGCGGGGAGCTGTTTTTT	CASSLVAQGTSGELFF
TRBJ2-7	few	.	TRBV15	TGTGCCACCAGCCAAACAGGGTTCGAGCAGTACTTC	CATSQTGFEQYF
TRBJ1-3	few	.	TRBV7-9	TGTGCCAGCAGCCCCATGGGAGGGACTGGAAACACCATATATTTT	CASSPMGGTGNTIYF
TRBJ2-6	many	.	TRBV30	TGTGGGGGGTCGCCCTCCTCTGGGGCCAACGTCCTGACTTTC	CGGSPSSGANVLTF
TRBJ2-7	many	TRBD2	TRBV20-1	TGCAGTGCTCGCCCGAGGACTAGCGATTACGAGCAGTACTTC	CSARPRTSDYEQYF
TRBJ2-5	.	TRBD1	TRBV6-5	TGTGCCAGCAGTTACACCAGGGGGCAGGAGACCCAGTACTTC	CASSYTRGQETQYF
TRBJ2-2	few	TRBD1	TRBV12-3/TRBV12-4	TGTGCCAGCAGCCCAACTGGGACAGCCGGGGAGCTGTTTTTT	CASSPTGTAGELFF